The 18 T cell receptor beta chains in this list originate from one sample, sequenced in a study of PD-L1 blockade in urothelial cancer. Sequenced by immunoSEQ multiplex PCR; TCRdb stores in-frame clones only, minus some. The sample records 50,000 to 65,000 clones, 81% being singletons. Time point of the sample: pretreatment peripheral blood. Sequenced here: PBMCs, sampled around atezolizumab (anti-PD-L1) treatment. The receptors were gathered from a man between 65 and 85 years old with urothelial cancer.

V and J are TRBV5-6 and TRBJ1-2; 8 bases match TRBD1. CDR1 is SGHDT, CDR2 YYEEEE, per germline. V shed 2 bases and J 5 bases; nucleotides not matched to a gene: 5. The CDR3 is 14 amino acids. Here the CDR3 reads CASSLPGQAYGYTF. CDR3 in DNA: TGTGCCAGCAGCTTACCGGGACAGGCGTATGGCTACACCTTC.

The V call is TRBV20-1, the J call TRBJ1-2, with D unresolved. CDR1 is DFQATT, CDR2 SNEGSKA, per germline (reference sequence). V lost 5 bases to trimming and J lost 6 bases, with 10 bases between them. The CDR3 contains 11 residues. The CDR3 loop reads CSALLEDGYTF. DNA of the CDR3: TGCAGTGCTCTGCTCGAGGATGGCTACACCTTC.

V usage is TRBV7-9 and J usage is TRBJ2-1; TRBD2 matches 11 bases. With 4 bases clipped from V and 6 bases from J, the junction kept 5 bases outside the gene matches. CDR1 and CDR2 from the germline V gene are SEHNR and FQNEAQ (reference sequence). This CDR3 contains 15 residues. Written as DNA, the CDR3 is TGTGCCAGCAGCTCGACTAGCGGGATTCCCAATGAGCAGTTCTTC. This sequence encodes CASSSTSGIPNEQFF.

CDR3 bases: TGTGCCAGCAGCTCGGGACAAGCTAACTATGGCTACACCTTC. The encoded protein is CASSSGQANYGYTF. The chain couples TRBV7-9 to TRBJ1-2, with D possibly TRBD1 on 6 matching bases. V was trimmed by 4 bases and J by 0 bases, leaving 9 bases between them. The V gene's germline CDR1 is SEHNR and CDR2 FQNEAQ (reference sequence). CDR3 length: 14 amino acids.

The gene calls are TRBV18 and TRBJ2-5; TRBD1 agrees at 10 bases. Germline V gene lookup returns CDR1 KGHSH and CDR2 LQKENI. The CDR3 totals 16 residues. The junction had 8 bases not matched to a gene; V was cut back by 4 bases and J by 3 bases. As DNA, the CDR3 is TGTGCCAGCTCACTTTGGACAGGGGGAAGGAAAGAGACCCAGTACTTC. Its translation is CASSLWTGGRKETQYF.

The genes are TRBV7-9 and TRBJ2-1, with TRBD1 matching 8 bases. This CDR3 is built from 15 residues. The V and J ends lost 5 bases and 2 bases, in that order; junction bases with no gene match: 5. CDR1 is SEHNR and CDR2 is FQNEAQ in the germline V gene (reference sequence). CDR3 amino acids: CASSPRTGPYNEQFF. The CDR3, as DNA: TGTGCCAGCAGCCCTAGGACAGGGCCCTACAATGAGCAGTTCTTC. The whole variable domain, filled in from reference TRBV7-9 and TRBJ2-1, reads DTGVSQNPRHKITKRGQNVTFRCDPISEHNRLYWYRQTLGQGPEFLTYFQNEAQLEKSRLLSDRFSAERPKGSFSTLEIQRTEQGDSAMYLCASSPRTGPYNEQFFGPGTRLTVL.

The J gene is TRBJ1-5, the V gene TRBV6-1, with no clear D. Germline V lookup: CDR1 MNHNS, CDR2 SASEGT. The CDR3 spans 15 residues. The V end lost 9 bases, the J end lost 1 base, and 16 bases lay between the germline ends. CDR3 DNA sequence: TGTGCCAGTCTAATTAACTGGGAGAGCAATCAGCCCCAGCATTTT. Translating gives CASLINWESNQPQHF.

CDR3 protein: CASSQLPQGPNTEAFF. CDR3 coding DNA: TGTGCCAGCAGCCAATTGCCTCAGGGGCCGAACACTGAAGCTTTCTTT. The genes are TRBV28 and TRBJ1-1, with D perhaps matching TRBD1 (6 bases). The V end lost 6 bases, the J end lost 1 base, and 18 bases lay between the germline ends. This CDR3 has 16 amino acids. Per germline, CDR1 MDHEN and CDR2 SYDVKM.

J is TRBJ2-7 and V is TRBV6-4, with TRBD2 matching 11 bases. Germline assignment: CDR1 MRHNA and CDR2 SNTAGT. Trimming at V came to 4 bases and at J to 7 bases, leaving 18 bases not matched to a gene. The CDR3 loop spans 18 amino acids. CDR3 in amino acids: CASSGRVSLLAGVEEQYF. The CDR3, as DNA: TGTGCCAGCAGTGGCAGGGTGTCCCTACTAGCGGGAGTGGAGGAGCAGTACTTC.

The rearrangement joins TRBV2 to TRBJ2-5; D remains unclear. V dropped 4 bases and J dropped 5 bases, with 5 bases sitting between them. Germline CDR1 SNHLY, CDR2 FYNNEI. CDR3 length equals 11 residues. The CDR3 bases are TGTGCCAGCAGTGGCAGGGAGACCCAGTACTTC. Amino acids: CASSGRETQYF.

The chain has TRBV5-4 and TRBJ2-1; 8 nucleotides line up with TRBD2. Looked up from germline, CDR1 is SGHNT and CDR2 is YYREEE (reference sequence). The junction had 9 bases not matched to a gene; V was cut back by 4 bases and J by 6 bases. This CDR3 has 15 amino acids. The CDR3 coding sequence is TGTGCCAGCAGCGAAACTAGCGGACGACGCAATGAGCAGTTCTTC. Translation gives CASSETSGRRNEQFF. The whole variable domain, remainder taken from reference TRBV5-4 and TRBJ2-1, is ETGVTQSPTHLIKTRGQQVTLRCSSQSGHNTVSWYQQALGQGPQFIFQYYREEENGRGNFPPRFSGLQFPNYSSELNVNALELDDSALYLCASSETSGRRNEQFFGPGTRLTVL.

This sequence joins TRBV18 and TRBJ2-1, with 10 bases that match TRBD1. There are 15 residues in the CDR3. J gave up 8 bases and V 3 bases, and 7 bases lay outside the gene matches. Germline values: CDR1 KGHSH, CDR2 LQKENI. The CDR3 is CASSPTGGAIYEQFF. The DNA of the CDR3 is TGTGCCAGCTCACCGACAGGGGGCGCGATCTATGAGCAGTTCTTC.

The chain carries TRBV5-4 and TRBJ2-7; 14 bases align to TRBD2. Trimming at V came to 6 bases and at J to 2 bases, leaving 10 bases not matched to a gene. The length of the CDR3 is 17 residues. CDR1 and CDR2 from the germline V gene are SGHNT and YYREEE (reference sequence). As DNA, the CDR3 is TGTGCCAGCAACCCGGCGGGACTAGCGGGAGTCGCCTACGAGCAGTACTTC. Translation gives CASNPAGLAGVAYEQYF.

V and J are TRBV7-9 and TRBJ1-2; TRBD1 aligns across 9 bases. The CDR3 length is 15 residues. Looked up from germline, CDR1 is SEHNR and CDR2 is FQNEAQ (reference sequence). Trimming removed 3 bases from V and 4 bases from J; junction bases left unmatched: 6. CDR3 region: CASSFSPGQGYGYTF. The CDR3 DNA is TGTGCCAGCAGCTTCTCTCCGGGACAGGGCTATGGCTACACCTTC.

The chain links TRBV19 to TRBJ2-6, with 9 bases that match TRBD1. CDR1 and CDR2 (germline): LNHDA, SQIVND (reference sequence). CDR3 size: 17 residues. The V and J ends lost 7 bases and 4 bases, in that order; junction bases with no gene match: 11. The CDR3 region is CASNRGTGRSGANVLTF. CDR3 DNA: TGTGCCAGTAATCGGGGGACAGGGCGATCCGGGGCCAACGTCCTGACTTTC. Full variable domain (missing parts from reference TRBV19 and TRBJ2-6): DGGITQSPKYLFRKEGQNVTLSCEQNLNHDAMYWYRQDPGQGLRLIYYSQIVNDFQKGDIAEGYSVSREKKESFPLTVTSAQKNPTAFYLCASNRGTGRSGANVLTFGAGSRLTVL.

This chain joins TRBV19 and TRBJ2-3; perhaps TRBD1 as D (6 bases). CDR1 LNHDA and CDR2 SQIVND come from the germline V gene (reference sequence). The CDR3 loop spans 12 amino acids. The CDR3 DNA sequence: TGTGCAGCAGGGGTCTTCACAGATACGCAGTATTTT. Translated: CAAGVFTDTQYF.

The chain is built from TRBV7-9 and TRBJ1-2; D possibly corresponds to TRBD1 (5 bases). Trimming left V 4 bases short and J 5 bases short, with 11 bases between. The CDR3 is made up of 13 amino acids. In germline, CDR1 is SEHNR, CDR2 FQNEAQ (reference sequence). CDR3 coding DNA: TGTGCCAGCAGCTCGCGGGGCGGTTATGGCTACACCTTC. This codes for CASSSRGGYGYTF.

V gene TRBV5-1 combines with J gene TRBJ2-5; TRBD1 might be the D (5 bases). This CDR3 is built from 14 residues. Germline V gene sequence: CDR1 SGHRS, CDR2 YFSETQ. With 1 base removed from V and 1 base from J, the gap between germline ends came to 8 bases. CDR3 residues: CASSLTQAQETQYF. In nucleotides, the CDR3 is TGCGCCAGCAGCTTGACACAGGCCCAAGAGACCCAGTACTTC.